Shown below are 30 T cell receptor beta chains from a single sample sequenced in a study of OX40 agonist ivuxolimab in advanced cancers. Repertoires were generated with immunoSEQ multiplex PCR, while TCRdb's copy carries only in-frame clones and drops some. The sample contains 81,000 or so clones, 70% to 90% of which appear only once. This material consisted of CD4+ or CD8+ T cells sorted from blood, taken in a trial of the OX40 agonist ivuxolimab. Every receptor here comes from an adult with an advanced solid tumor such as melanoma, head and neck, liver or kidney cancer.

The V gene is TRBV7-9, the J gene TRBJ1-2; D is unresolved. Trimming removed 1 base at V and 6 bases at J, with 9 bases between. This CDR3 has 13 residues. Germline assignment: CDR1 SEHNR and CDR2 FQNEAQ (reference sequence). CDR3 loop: CASSLGVGNGYTF. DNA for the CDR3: TGTGCCAGCAGCTTAGGGGTAGGCAATGGCTACACCTTC. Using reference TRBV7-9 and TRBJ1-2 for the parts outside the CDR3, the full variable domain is DTGVSQNPRHKITKRGQNVTFRCDPISEHNRLYWYRQTLGQGPEFLTYFQNEAQLEKSRLLSDRFSAERPKGSFSTLEIQRTEQGDSAMYLCASSLGVGNGYTFGSGTRLTVV.

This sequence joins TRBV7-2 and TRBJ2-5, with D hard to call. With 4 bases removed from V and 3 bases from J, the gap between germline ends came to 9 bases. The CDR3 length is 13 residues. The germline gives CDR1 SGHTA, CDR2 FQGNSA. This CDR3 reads CASSSHKKETQYF. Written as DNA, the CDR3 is TGTGCCAGCAGCTCCCACAAAAAAGAGACCCAGTACTTC.

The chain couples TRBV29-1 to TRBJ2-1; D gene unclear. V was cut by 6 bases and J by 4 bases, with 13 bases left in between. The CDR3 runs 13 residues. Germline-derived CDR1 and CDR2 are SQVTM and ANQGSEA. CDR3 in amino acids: CSVARGQYNEQFF. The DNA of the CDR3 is TGCAGCGTCGCTAGAGGCCAGTACAATGAGCAGTTCTTC.

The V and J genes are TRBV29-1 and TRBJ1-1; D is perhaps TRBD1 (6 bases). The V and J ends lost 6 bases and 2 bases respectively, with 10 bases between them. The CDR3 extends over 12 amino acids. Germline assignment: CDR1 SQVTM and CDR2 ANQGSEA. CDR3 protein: CSVTTGNTEAFF. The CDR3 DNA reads TGCAGCGTCACGACAGGTAACACTGAAGCTTTCTTT.

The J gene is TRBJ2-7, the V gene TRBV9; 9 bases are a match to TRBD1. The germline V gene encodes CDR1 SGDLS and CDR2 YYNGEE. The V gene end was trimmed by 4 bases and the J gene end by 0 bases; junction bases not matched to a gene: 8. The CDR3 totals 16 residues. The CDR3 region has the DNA TGTGCCAGCAGCCCCCGGACAGGGGCTAGCTCCTACGAGCAGTACTTC. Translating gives CASSPRTGASSYEQYF. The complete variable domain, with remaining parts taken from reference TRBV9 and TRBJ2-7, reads DSGVTQTPKHLITATGQRVTLRCSPRSGDLSVYWYQQSLDQGLQFLIQYYNGEERAKGNILERFSAQQFPDLHSELNLSSLELGDSALYFCASSPRTGASSYEQYFGPGTRLTVT.

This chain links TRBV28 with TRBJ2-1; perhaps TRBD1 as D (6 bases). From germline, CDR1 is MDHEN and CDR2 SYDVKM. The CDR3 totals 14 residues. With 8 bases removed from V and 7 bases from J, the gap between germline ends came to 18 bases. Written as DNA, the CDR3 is TGTGCCAGCGGCTCAGGGGAAATGACTAATGAGCAGTTCTTC. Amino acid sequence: CASGSGEMTNEQFF. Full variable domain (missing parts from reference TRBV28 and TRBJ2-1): DVKVTQSSRYLVKRTGEKVFLECVQDMDHENMFWYRQDPGLGLRLIYFSYDVKMKEKGDIPEGYSVSREKKERFSLILESASTNQTSMYLCASGSGEMTNEQFFGPGTRLTVL.

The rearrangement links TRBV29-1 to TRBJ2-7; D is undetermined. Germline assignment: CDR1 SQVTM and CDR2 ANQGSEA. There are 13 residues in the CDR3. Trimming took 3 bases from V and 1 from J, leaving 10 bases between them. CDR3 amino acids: CSVDRPESYEQYF. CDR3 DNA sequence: TGCAGCGTTGACCGACCAGAATCCTACGAGCAGTACTTC.

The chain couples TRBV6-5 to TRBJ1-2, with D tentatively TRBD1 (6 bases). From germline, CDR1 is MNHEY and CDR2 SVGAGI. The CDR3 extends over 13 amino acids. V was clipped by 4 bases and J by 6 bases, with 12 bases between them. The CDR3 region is CASSLRGWDGYTF. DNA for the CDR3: TGTGCCAGCAGTTTAAGGGGGTGGGATGGCTACACCTTC.

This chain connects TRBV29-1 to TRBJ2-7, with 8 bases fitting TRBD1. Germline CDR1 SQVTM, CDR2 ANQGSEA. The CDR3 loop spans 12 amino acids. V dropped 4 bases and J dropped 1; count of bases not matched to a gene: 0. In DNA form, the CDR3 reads TGCAGCGTTGGGACAGGGTCCTACGAGCAGTACTTC. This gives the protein CSVGTGSYEQYF.

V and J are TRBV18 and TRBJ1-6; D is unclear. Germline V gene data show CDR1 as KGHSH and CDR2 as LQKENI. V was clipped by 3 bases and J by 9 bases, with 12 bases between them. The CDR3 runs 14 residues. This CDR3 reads CASSPLDVGSPLHF. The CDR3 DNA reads TGTGCCAGCTCACCCTTGGACGTCGGTTCACCCCTCCACTTT.

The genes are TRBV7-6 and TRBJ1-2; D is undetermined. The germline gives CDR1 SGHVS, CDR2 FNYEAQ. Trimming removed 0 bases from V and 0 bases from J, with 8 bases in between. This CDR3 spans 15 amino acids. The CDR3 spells CASSLAGLANYGYTF. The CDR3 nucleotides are TGTGCCAGCAGCTTAGCGGGGTTAGCTAACTATGGCTACACCTTC. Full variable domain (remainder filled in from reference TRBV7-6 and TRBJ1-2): GAGVSQSPRYKVTKRGQDVALRCDPISGHVSLYWYRQALGQGPEFLTYFNYEAQQDKSGLPNDRFSAERPEGSISTLTIQRTEQRDSAMYRCASSLAGLANYGYTFGSGTRLTVV.

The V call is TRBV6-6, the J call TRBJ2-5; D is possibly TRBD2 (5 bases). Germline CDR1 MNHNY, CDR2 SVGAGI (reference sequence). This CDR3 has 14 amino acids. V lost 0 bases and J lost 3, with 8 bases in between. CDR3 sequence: CASSYSAGKETQYF. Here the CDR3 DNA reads TGTGCCAGCAGTTACTCCGCCGGGAAAGAGACCCAGTACTTC.

CDR3 in DNA: TGCAGCGCCGGGGACGACAGGGAGGACACCTTC. Its protein product is CSAGDDREDTF. V is TRBV29-1 and J is TRBJ1-2, with 7 nucleotides matching TRBD1. With 7 bases clipped from V and 12 bases from J, the junction kept 11 bases outside the gene matches. In germline, CDR1 is SQVTM, CDR2 ANQGSEA. CDR3 length: 11 amino acids.

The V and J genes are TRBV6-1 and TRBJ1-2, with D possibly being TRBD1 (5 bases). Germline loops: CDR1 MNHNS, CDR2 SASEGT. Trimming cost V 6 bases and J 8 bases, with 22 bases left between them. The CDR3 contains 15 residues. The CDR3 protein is CASSPSRDFPSGYTF. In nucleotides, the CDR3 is TGTGCCAGCAGCCCTTCCCGGGACTTCCCATCGGGCTACACCTTC.

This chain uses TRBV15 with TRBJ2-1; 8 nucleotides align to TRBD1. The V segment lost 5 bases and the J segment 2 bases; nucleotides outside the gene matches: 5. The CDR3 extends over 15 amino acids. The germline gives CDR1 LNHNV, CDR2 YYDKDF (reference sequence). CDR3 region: CATSYGQGPYNEQFF. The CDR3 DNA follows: TGTGCCACCAGCTATGGACAGGGTCCCTACAATGAGCAGTTCTTC.

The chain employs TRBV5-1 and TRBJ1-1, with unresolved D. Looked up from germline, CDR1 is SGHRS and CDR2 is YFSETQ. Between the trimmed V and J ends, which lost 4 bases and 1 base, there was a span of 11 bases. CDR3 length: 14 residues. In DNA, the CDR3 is TGCGCCAGCAGCCCCCTTAATACGAACACTGAAGCTTTCTTT. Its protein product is CASSPLNTNTEAFF.

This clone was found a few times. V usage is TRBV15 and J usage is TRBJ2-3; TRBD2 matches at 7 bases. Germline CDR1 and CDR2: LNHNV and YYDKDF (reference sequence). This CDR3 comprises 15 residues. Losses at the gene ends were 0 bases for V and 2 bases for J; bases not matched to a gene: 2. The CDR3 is CATSRERGTTDTQYF. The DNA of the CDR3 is TGTGCCACCAGCAGAGAGCGGGGGACCACAGATACGCAGTATTTT.

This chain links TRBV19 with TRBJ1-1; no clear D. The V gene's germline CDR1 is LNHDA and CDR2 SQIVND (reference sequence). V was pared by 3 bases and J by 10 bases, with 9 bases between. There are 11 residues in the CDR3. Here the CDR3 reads CASSMGGPAFF. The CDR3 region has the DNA TGTGCCAGTAGTATGGGCGGCCCAGCTTTCTTT.

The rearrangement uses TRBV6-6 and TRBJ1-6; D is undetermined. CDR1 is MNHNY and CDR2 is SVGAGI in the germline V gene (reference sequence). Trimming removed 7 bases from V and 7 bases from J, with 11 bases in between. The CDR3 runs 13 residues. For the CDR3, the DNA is TGTGCCAGCACCGGCCCGGGGAATTCACCCCTCCACTTT. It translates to CASTGPGNSPLHF.

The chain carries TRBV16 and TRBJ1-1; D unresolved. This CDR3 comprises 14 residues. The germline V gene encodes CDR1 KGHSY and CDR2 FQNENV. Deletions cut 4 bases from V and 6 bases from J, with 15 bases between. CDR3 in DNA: TGTGCCAGCAGCCCCAACAACGGCGCCGCTGAAGCTTTCTTT. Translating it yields CASSPNNGAAEAFF. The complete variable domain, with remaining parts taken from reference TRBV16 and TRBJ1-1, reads GEEVAQTPKHLVRGEGQKAKLYCAPIKGHSYVFWYQQVLKNEFKFLISFQNENVFDETGMPKERFSAKCLPNSPCSLEIQATKLEDSAVYFCASSPNNGAAEAFFGQGTRLTVV.

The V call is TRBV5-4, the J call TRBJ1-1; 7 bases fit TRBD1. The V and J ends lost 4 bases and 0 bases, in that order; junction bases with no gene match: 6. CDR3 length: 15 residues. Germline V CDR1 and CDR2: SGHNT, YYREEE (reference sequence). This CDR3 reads CASSQGQTMNTEAFF. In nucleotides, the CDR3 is TGTGCCAGCAGCCAGGGACAGACCATGAACACTGAAGCTTTCTTT.

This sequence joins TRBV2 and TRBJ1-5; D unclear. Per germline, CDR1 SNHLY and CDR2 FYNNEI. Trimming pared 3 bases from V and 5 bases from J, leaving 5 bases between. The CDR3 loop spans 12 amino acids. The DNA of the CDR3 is TGTGCCAGCAGTGAGGGTGATCAGCCCCAGCATTTT. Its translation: CASSEGDQPQHF.

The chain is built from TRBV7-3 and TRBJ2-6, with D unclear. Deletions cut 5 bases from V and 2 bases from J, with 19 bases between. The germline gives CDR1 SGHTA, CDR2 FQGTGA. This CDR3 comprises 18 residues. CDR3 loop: CASSAQGLTLAGANVLTF. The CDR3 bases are TGTGCCAGCAGCGCCCAAGGGCTAACCTTGGCTGGGGCCAACGTCCTGACTTTC.

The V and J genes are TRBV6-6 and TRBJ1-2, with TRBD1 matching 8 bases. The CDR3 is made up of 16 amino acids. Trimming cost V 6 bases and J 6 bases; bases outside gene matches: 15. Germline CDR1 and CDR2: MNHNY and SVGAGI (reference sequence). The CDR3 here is CASSSRDGQGLHGYTF. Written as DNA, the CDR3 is TGTGCCAGCAGCTCCCGCGACGGACAGGGTCTTCATGGCTACACCTTC.

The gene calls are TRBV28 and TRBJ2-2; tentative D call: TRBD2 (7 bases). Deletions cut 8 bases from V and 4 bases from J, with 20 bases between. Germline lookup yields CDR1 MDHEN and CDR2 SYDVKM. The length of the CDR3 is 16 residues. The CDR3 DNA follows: TGTGCCAGCCTAGGGGCGGGGGCCCCGGGCACCGGGGAGCTGTTTTTT. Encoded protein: CASLGAGAPGTGELFF.

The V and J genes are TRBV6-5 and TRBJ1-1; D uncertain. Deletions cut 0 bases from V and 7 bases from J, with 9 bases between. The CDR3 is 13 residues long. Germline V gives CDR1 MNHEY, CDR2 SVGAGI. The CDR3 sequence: CASSYSGEIEAFF. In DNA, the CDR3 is TGTGCCAGCAGTTACTCCGGGGAAATTGAAGCTTTCTTT.

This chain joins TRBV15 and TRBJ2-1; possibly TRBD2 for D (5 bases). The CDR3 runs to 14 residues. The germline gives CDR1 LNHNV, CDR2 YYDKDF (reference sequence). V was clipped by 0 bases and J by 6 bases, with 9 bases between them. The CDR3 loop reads CATSRDEGSNEQFF. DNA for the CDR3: TGTGCCACCAGCAGAGATGAGGGCTCCAATGAGCAGTTCTTC.

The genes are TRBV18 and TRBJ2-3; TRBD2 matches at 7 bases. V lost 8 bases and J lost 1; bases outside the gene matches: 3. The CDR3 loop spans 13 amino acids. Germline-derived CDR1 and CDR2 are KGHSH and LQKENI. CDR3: CASLAGGTDTQYF. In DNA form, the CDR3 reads TGTGCCAGCCTCGCGGGGGGCACAGATACGCAGTATTTT.

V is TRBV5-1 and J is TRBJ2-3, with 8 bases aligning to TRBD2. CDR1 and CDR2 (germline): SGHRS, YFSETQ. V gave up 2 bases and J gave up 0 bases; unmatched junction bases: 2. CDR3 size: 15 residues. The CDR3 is CASSFGGASTDTQYF. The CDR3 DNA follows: TGCGCCAGCAGCTTCGGGGGGGCGAGCACAGATACGCAGTATTTT.

CDR3 DNA: TGTGCCAGCAGCCGCCGGGGGGGAGTTGGGTCGAATGAGCAGTTCTTC. Translation gives CASSRRGGVGSNEQFF. The chain couples TRBV11-3 to TRBJ2-1, with TRBD2 matching over 8 bases. The trim removed 5 bases at V and 7 bases at J, leaving 13 bases unmatched. The CDR3 has 16 amino acids. Looked up from germline, CDR1 is SGHNT and CDR2 is YENEEA.